Included here is one TCR beta chain sequence, with context. Its antigen is not known. These data are taken from a study of shared clonotypes between healthy human individuals. Germline V gives CDR1 SGHNT, CDR2 YYREEE (reference sequence). The CDR3 is 17 residues long. V gave up 3 bases and J gave up 4 bases, with 22 bases separating them. Broader study findings: Some clonotypes were shared by all four sorted-subset donors, while others were not shared. The non-shared ones had lower generation probabilities than the shared ones. Estimated richness was generally greater in naive than memory subsets. Researchers sampled blood only, noting tissue repertoires likely differ.

Assay: immunoSEQ multiplex PCR; the TCRdb copy retains only in-frame clones and omits some. The sample consists of about 1.5 million clones, around 97% of them appearing once. CD45RA-negative memory and CD45RA+ naive subsets were split from the CD4+ cells. The TCR originated in a man aged 30-40 years in good health. This rearrangement joins TRBV5-4 to TRBJ2-5; TRBD1 is a possible D gene (6 bases). Sequenced sample: naive CD4+ T cells sorted from blood. Subset: CD45RA+ positively selected. CDR3 residues: CASSSKFPGVGAETQYF. Written as DNA, the CDR3 is TGTGCCAGCAGCTCTAAATTTCCAGGGGTGGGCGCAGAGACCCAGTACTTC.